This entry lists 25 T cell receptor beta chains sequenced from one sample in a study of memory CD8 T cells in hepatitis C reinfection. Time point reported: pre-reinfection, 55 to 20 weeks before reinfection detection. TCR sequencing was done directly ex vivo on sorted cells, without expansion in vitro. Here immunoSEQ multiplex PCR was the method, and the copy in TCRdb shows in-frame clones only, minus some. The table shows roughly 6,000 clones, with 80% to 90% occurring only once. Specimen: naive CD8+ T cells sorted from blood. The receptors were sampled from a man aged 50-59 years with hepatitis C virus infection.

V usage is TRBV5-5 and J usage is TRBJ2-1; TRBD1 matches at 10 bases. From germline, CDR1 is SGHKS and CDR2 YYEKEE (reference sequence). This CDR3 comprises 16 residues. The V and J ends lost 3 bases and 5 bases, in that order; junction bases with no gene match: 8. CDR3 DNA sequence: TGTGCCAGCAGCTCATTGGCGGGGACAGGGGACAATGAGCAGTTCTTC. Residues: CASSSLAGTGDNEQFF.

This sequence joins TRBV28 and TRBJ1-4; no firm D call. The CDR3 is made up of 15 amino acids. Germline CDR1 and CDR2: MDHEN and SYDVKM. V lost 9 bases to trimming and J lost 3 bases, with 17 bases between them. CDR3 bases: TGTGCCAGTCGAGGAGAGGGATTCTCTAATGAAAAACTGTTTTTT. Its protein product is CASRGEGFSNEKLFF.

V is TRBV28 and J is TRBJ1-1; D is possibly TRBD1 (6 bases). The V gene's germline CDR1 is MDHEN and CDR2 SYDVKM. Deletions cut 5 bases from V and 0 bases from J, with 13 bases between. The CDR3 spans 15 residues. The CDR3 sequence: CASSASGTLNTEAFF. CDR3 nucleotides: TGTGCCAGCAGTGCCTCCGGGACATTGAACACTGAAGCTTTCTTT. Full variable domain (missing parts from reference TRBV28 and TRBJ1-1): DVKVTQSSRYLVKRTGEKVFLECVQDMDHENMFWYRQDPGLGLRLIYFSYDVKMKEKGDIPEGYSVSREKKERFSLILESASTNQTSMYLCASSASGTLNTEAFFGQGTRLTVV.

The chain joins TRBV27 to TRBJ1-6; D is uncertain. Between the trimmed V and J ends, which lost 2 bases and 13 bases, there was a span of 12 bases. The CDR3 spans 13 residues. Germline CDR1 and CDR2: MNHEY and SMNVEV (reference sequence). In DNA form, the CDR3 reads TGTGCCAGCAGTTTAGGCTCAAGATATCCCCTCCACTTT. Amino acids: CASSLGSRYPLHF.

This clone was recorded only once. The rearrangement uses TRBV5-6 and TRBJ2-1; no clear D gene. The CDR3 is 15 residues long. V lost 0 bases, J lost 0 bases, and 7 bases lay in between. In germline, CDR1 is SGHDT, CDR2 YYEEEE. The CDR3 nucleotides read TGTGCCAGCAGCTTGGCGATCAGCTCCTACAATGAGCAGTTCTTC. It specifies CASSLAISSYNEQFF.

The chain links TRBV9 to TRBJ2-1; 11 bases are a match to TRBD2. The CDR3 contains 16 residues. The germline gives CDR1 SGDLS, CDR2 YYNGEE. Trimming took 0 bases from V and 8 from J; bases not matched to a gene: 7. The CDR3 spells CASSVEDGSGRDEQFF. CDR3 DNA sequence: TGTGCCAGCAGCGTAGAAGATGGTAGCGGGAGGGATGAGCAGTTCTTC.

The chain is built from TRBV10-3 and TRBJ2-1; D is perhaps TRBD2 (5 bases). The V gene's germline CDR1 is ENHRY and CDR2 SYGVKD. The ends were cut back, 8 bases at V and 9 bases at J, with 11 bases in the middle. CDR3 size: 11 residues. CDR3 loop: CAIGGGGEQFF. CDR3 in DNA: TGTGCCATCGGTGGAGGCGGTGAGCAGTTCTTC.

The chain employs TRBV9 and TRBJ1-2; D remains unclear. Germline V gene data show CDR1 as SGDLS and CDR2 as YYNGEE. With 0 bases removed from V and 7 bases from J, the gap between germline ends came to 7 bases. The CDR3 consists of 12 residues. This CDR3 is CASSVETGGYTF. The CDR3 DNA is TGTGCCAGCAGCGTAGAAACGGGTGGCTACACCTTC. The complete variable domain, with remaining parts taken from reference TRBV9 and TRBJ1-2, reads DSGVTQTPKHLITATGQRVTLRCSPRSGDLSVYWYQQSLDQGLQFLIQYYNGEERAKGNILERFSAQQFPDLHSELNLSSLELGDSALYFCASSVETGGYTFGSGTRLTVV.

CDR3 loop: CASSIEVNGELFF. CDR3 nucleotide sequence: TGTGCCAGTAGTATCGAGGTTAACGGGGAGCTGTTTTTT. The rearrangement uses TRBV19 and TRBJ2-2, with D uncertain. Germline V CDR1 and CDR2: LNHDA, SQIVND (reference sequence). The V gene lost 3 bases and the J gene lost 7 bases, with 9 bases spanning the gap. The CDR3 is made up of 13 amino acids.

V gene TRBV30 combines with J gene TRBJ2-7; 8 bases line up with TRBD2. The CDR3 length is 14 residues. Losses at the gene ends were 0 bases for V and 6 bases for J; bases not matched to a gene: 7. Germline V gene lookup returns CDR1 GTSNPN and CDR2 SVGIG (reference sequence). CDR3 sequence: CAWSVPERESEQYF. CDR3 DNA sequence: TGTGCCTGGAGTGTACCGGAGCGGGAGTCCGAGCAGTACTTC.

The genes are TRBV9 and TRBJ1-3; unclear D gene. The CDR3 is 15 residues long. With 0 bases removed from V and 1 base from J, the gap between germline ends came to 8 bases. Germline V CDR1 and CDR2: SGDLS, YYNGEE. The CDR3 spells CASSVGEGSGNTIYF. CDR3 sequence (DNA): TGTGCCAGCAGCGTAGGAGAGGGATCTGGAAACACCATATATTTT.

The rearrangement uses TRBV7-9 and TRBJ2-1, with D perhaps TRBD2 (5 bases). The CDR3 extends over 14 amino acids. The germline V and J ends were trimmed by 2 bases and 4 bases, with 9 bases remaining between them. Germline values: CDR1 SEHNR, CDR2 FQNEAQ (reference sequence). CDR3 sequence reads: CASSLKAVYNEQFF. The CDR3 nucleotides are TGTGCCAGCAGCTTAAAAGCGGTATACAATGAGCAGTTCTTC.

The V gene is TRBV30, the J gene TRBJ1-1, with D possibly matching TRBD1 (5 bases). V lost 3 bases to trimming and J lost 4 bases, with 9 bases between them. Germline V gene lookup returns CDR1 GTSNPN and CDR2 SVGIG (reference sequence). This CDR3 region has 12 residues. CDR3 in amino acids: CAWSVQGTEAFF. In DNA form, the CDR3 reads TGTGCCTGGAGCGTTCAGGGCACTGAAGCTTTCTTT.

This chain connects TRBV5-4 to TRBJ2-3; D unresolved. Trimming left V 0 bases short and J 2 bases short, with 7 bases between. The CDR3 runs 14 residues. The germline V gene has CDR1 SGHNT and CDR2 YYREEE (reference sequence). The CDR3 region has the DNA TGTGCCAGCAGCTTGGGCGGATTCACAGATACGCAGTATTTT. This codes for CASSLGGFTDTQYF.

The CDR3 loop is CASSVDDTGGPGYEQYF. The CDR3 nucleotides are TGTGCCAGCAGCGTAGACGATACAGGGGGCCCTGGGTACGAGCAGTACTTC. The rearrangement joins TRBV9 to TRBJ2-7; the match to TRBD1 covers 9 bases. The CDR3 consists of 17 residues. V lost 0 bases to trimming and J lost 4 bases; unmatched junction nucleotides: 11. Germline CDR1 SGDLS, CDR2 YYNGEE.

This clone was recorded once. This chain joins TRBV19 and TRBJ2-1; TRBD2 agrees at 9 bases. The CDR3 covers 13 residues. CDR1 and CDR2 (germline): LNHDA, SQIVND (reference sequence). V trimming: 5 bases; J trimming: 6 bases; junction bases outside the gene matches: 2. This chain's CDR3 is CASSVGLANEQFF. The CDR3 nucleotides read TGTGCCAGTAGTGTGGGACTAGCCAATGAGCAGTTCTTC.

The chain uses TRBV11-3 and TRBJ2-1, with 9 positions matching TRBD1. V shed 5 bases and J 6 bases; nucleotides not matched to a gene: 11. CDR1 and CDR2 (germline): SGHNT, YENEEA. The CDR3 runs 16 residues. For the CDR3, the DNA is TGTGCCAGCAGCCTGACTGGGACAGGGATGGTCAATGAGCAGTTCTTC. Translated: CASSLTGTGMVNEQFF.

The genes are TRBV15 and TRBJ2-7; a weak D match, TRBD1 (6 bases). Germline-derived CDR1 and CDR2 are LNHNV and YYDKDF (reference sequence). V lost 0 bases to trimming and J lost 1 base, with 7 bases between them. This CDR3 comprises 14 residues. CDR3 in DNA: TGTGCCACCAGCAGAGAAGGACAGTCCTACGAGCAGTACTTC. It translates to CATSREGQSYEQYF.

The chain combines TRBV23-1 with TRBJ1-5, with unresolved D. TRBV23-1 is sorted into the ORF group, with uncertain function. The CDR3 totals 14 residues. Trimming took 1 base from V and 2 from J, leaving 6 bases between them. This CDR3 is CASSQFQGNQPQHF. CDR3 in DNA: TGCGCCAGCAGTCAATTCCAGGGCAATCAGCCCCAGCATTTT.

This chain links TRBV7-8 with TRBJ2-5; 9 positions match TRBD1. Germline-derived CDR1 and CDR2 are SGHVS and FQNEAQ. V shed 7 bases, J shed 2 bases, and the junction held 11 bases outside the gene matches. The CDR3 runs 16 residues. The CDR3 nucleotides read TGTGCCAGCACAGTGGGACAGGGCGGTTTTCAAGAGACCCAGTACTTC. Translating gives CASTVGQGGFQETQYF. Supplemented by reference TRBV7-8 and TRBJ2-5, the full variable domain reads GAGVSQSPRYKVAKRGQDVALRCDPISGHVSLFWYQQALGQGPEFLTYFQNEAQLDKSGLPSDRFFAERPEGSVSTLKIQRTQQEDSAVYLCASTVGQGGFQETQYFGPGTRLLVL.

V gene TRBV4-2 combines with J gene TRBJ2-5; TRBD2 matches 11 bases. The assigned J gene may be wrong: the sequence end matches TRBJ2-7 better. The length of the CDR3 is 17 residues. Germline CDR1 and CDR2: LGHNA and YNFKEQ. In DNA form, the CDR3 reads TGTGCCAGCAGCCAAGGACTAGCGGGACATATTAACTACGAGCAGTACTTC. Amino acids: CASSQGLAGHINYEQYF.

The chain uses TRBV28 and TRBJ1-1; TRBD1 is a possible D gene (5 bases). CDR1 is MDHEN and CDR2 is SYDVKM in the germline V gene. Trimming removed 1 base from V and 1 base from J, with 10 bases in between. This CDR3 has 15 residues. CDR3 bases: TGTGCCAGCAGTTTATCCCCAGGGTCGAACACTGAAGCTTTCTTT. As protein: CASSLSPGSNTEAFF.

The V call is TRBV11-3, the J call TRBJ1-4; tentative D call: TRBD1 (6 bases). CDR1 and CDR2 (germline): SGHNT, YENEEA. CDR3 length: 13 amino acids. The germline V and J ends were trimmed by 6 bases and 8 bases, with 13 bases remaining between them. The CDR3 DNA is TGTGCCAGCAGACATAGGGACATAGAAAAACTGTTTTTT. Translated: CASRHRDIEKLFF.

The rearrangement links TRBV27 to TRBJ2-3; 7 bases are shared with TRBD2. V lost 6 bases and J lost 2; bases outside the gene matches: 14. The V gene's germline CDR1 is MNHEY and CDR2 SMNVEV (reference sequence). The length of the CDR3 is 17 residues. The CDR3 region has the DNA TGTGCCAGCAGGGGGTGGATTCTAGCGGAAGACACAGATACGCAGTATTTT. It encodes CASRGWILAEDTDTQYF.

The chain has TRBV11-2 and TRBJ1-1, with D tentatively TRBD1 (6 bases). Looked up from germline, CDR1 is SGHAT and CDR2 is FQNNGV. The CDR3 contains 16 residues. Trimming removed 3 bases at V and 9 bases at J, with 23 bases between. CDR3 in DNA: TGTGCCAGCAGCTTGGAATTAGGAGCAGGGGTGGAAAAAGCTTTCTTT. Translating it yields CASSLELGAGVEKAFF. The complete variable domain, with remaining parts taken from reference TRBV11-2 and TRBJ1-1, reads EAGVAQSPRYKIIEKRQSVAFWCNPISGHATLYWYQQILGQGPKLLIQFQNNGVVDDSQLPKDRFSAERLKGVDSTLKIQPAKLEDSAVYLCASSLELGAGVEKAFFGQGTRLTVV.